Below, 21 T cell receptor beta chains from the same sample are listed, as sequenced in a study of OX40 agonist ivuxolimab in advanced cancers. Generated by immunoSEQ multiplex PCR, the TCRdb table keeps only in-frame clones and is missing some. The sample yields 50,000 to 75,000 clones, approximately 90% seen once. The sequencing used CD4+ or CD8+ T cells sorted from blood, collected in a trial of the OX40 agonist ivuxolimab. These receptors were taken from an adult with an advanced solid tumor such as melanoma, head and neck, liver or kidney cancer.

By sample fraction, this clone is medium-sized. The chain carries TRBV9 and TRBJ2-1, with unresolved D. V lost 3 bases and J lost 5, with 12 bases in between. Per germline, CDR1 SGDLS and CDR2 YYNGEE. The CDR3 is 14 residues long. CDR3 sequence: CASSGSGPNNEQFF. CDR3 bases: TGTGCCAGCAGCGGGTCAGGACCTAACAATGAGCAGTTCTTC.

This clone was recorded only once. The DNA of the CDR3 is TGTGCCAGCAGTTACAGGGGACCAGGCACTGAAGCTTTCTTT. Its translation: CASSYRGPGTEAFF. The rearrangement links TRBV27 to TRBJ1-1; 7 bases line up with TRBD1. The germline V gene has CDR1 MNHEY and CDR2 SMNVEV (reference sequence). The J segment lost 4 bases and the V segment lost 4 bases, leaving 6 bases of the junction unmatched. CDR3 length equals 14 residues.

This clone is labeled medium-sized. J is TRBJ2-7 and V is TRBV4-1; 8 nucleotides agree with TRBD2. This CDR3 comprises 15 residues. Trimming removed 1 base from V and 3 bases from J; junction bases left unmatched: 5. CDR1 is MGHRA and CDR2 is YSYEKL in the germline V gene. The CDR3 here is CASSQAVSGNYEQYF. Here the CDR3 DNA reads TGCGCCAGCAGCCAAGCGGTTAGCGGGAACTACGAGCAGTACTTC.

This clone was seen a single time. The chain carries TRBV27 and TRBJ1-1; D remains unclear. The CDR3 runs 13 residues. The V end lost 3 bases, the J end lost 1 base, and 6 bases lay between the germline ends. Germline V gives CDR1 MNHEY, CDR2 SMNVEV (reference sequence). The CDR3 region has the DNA TGTGCCAGCAGTTTCAGCAGGAACACTGAAGCTTTCTTT. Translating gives CASSFSRNTEAFF.

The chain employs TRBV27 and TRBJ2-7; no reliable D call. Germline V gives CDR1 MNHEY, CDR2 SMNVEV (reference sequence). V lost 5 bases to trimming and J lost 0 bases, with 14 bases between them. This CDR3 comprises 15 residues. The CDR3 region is CASSPRELSSYEQYF. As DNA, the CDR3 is TGTGCCAGCAGTCCCAGAGAGCTCAGCTCCTACGAGCAGTACTTC.

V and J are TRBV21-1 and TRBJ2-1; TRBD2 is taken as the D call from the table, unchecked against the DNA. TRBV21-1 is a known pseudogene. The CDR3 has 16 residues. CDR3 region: CASSKIEGSRYNEQFF. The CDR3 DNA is TGTGCCAGCAGCAAAATTGAGGGATCTCGTTACAATGAGCAGTTCTTC.

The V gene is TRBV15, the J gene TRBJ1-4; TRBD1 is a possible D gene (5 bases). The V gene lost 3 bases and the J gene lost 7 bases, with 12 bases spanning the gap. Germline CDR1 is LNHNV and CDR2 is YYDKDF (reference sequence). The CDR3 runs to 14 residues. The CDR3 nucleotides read TGTGCCACCAGCAGGGGACGGAGGACTGAAAAACTGTTTTTT. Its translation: CATSRGRRTEKLFF.

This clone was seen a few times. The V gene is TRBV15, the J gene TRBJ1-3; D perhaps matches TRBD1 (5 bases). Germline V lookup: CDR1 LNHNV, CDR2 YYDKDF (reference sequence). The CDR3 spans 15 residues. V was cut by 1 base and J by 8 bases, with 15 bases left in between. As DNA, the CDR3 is TGTGCCACCAGCAGAGTTCGTCGGGGGACGGACACCATATATTTT. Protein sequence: CATSRVRRGTDTIYF.

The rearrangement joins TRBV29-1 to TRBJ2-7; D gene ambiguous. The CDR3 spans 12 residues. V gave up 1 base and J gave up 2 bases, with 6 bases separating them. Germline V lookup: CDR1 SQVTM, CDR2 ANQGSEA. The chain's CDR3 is CSVEGEAYEQYF. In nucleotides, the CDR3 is TGCAGCGTTGAAGGTGAGGCCTACGAGCAGTACTTC.

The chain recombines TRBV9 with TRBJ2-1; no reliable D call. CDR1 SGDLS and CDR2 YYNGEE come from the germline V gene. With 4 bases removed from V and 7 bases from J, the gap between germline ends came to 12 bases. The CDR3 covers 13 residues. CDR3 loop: CASSPRWSNEQFF. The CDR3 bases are TGTGCCAGCAGCCCCCGGTGGAGTAATGAGCAGTTCTTC.

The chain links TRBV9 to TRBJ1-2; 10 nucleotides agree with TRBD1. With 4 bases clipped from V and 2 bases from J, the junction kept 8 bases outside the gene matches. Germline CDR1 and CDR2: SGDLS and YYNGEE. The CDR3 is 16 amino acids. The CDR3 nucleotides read TGTGCCAGCAGCTCACCCGGGACAGGGGCAAACTATGGCTACACCTTC. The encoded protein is CASSSPGTGANYGYTF.

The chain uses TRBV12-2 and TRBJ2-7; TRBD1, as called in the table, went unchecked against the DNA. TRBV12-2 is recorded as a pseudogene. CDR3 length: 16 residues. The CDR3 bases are TGTGCAAGTCGCCCCAGTCGGGACAGCCTTAACTACGAGCAGTACTTC. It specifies CASRPSRDSLNYEQYF.

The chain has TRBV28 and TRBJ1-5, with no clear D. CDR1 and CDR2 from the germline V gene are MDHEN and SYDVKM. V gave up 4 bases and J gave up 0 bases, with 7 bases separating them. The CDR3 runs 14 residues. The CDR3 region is CASSSYSSNQPQHF. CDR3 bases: TGTGCCAGCAGTTCTTACAGTAGCAATCAGCCCCAGCATTTT.

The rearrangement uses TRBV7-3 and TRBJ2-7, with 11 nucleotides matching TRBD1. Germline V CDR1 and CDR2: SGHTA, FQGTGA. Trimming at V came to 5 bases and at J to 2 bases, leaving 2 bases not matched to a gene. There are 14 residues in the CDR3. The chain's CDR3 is CASSPGQGAYEQYF. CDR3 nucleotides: TGTGCCAGCAGCCCGGGACAGGGGGCCTACGAGCAGTACTTC.

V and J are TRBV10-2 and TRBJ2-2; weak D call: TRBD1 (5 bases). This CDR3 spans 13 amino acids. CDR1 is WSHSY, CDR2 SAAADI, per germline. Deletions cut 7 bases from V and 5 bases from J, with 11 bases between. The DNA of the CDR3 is TGCGCCAGCACCCCTCCAGGGACCGGGGAGCTGTTTTTT. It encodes CASTPPGTGELFF.

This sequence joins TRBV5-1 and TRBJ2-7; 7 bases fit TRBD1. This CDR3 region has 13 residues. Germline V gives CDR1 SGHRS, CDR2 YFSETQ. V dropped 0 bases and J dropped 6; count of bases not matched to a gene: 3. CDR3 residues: CASSLDTGVEQYF. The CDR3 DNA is TGCGCCAGCAGCTTGGATACAGGGGTCGAGCAGTACTTC. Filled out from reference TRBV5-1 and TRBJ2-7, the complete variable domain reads KAGVTQTPRYLIKTRGQQVTLSCSPISGHRSVSWYQQTPGQGLQFLFEYFSETQRNKGNFPGRFSGRQFSNSRSEMNVSTLELGDSALYLCASSLDTGVEQYFGPGTRLTVT.

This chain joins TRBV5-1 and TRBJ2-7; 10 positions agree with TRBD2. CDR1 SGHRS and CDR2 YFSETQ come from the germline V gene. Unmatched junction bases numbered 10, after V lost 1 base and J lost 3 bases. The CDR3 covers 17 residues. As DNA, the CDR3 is TGCGCCAGCAGCTTGAGCCGTGGACTAGCGGAGGACTACGAGCAGTACTTC. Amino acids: CASSLSRGLAEDYEQYF.

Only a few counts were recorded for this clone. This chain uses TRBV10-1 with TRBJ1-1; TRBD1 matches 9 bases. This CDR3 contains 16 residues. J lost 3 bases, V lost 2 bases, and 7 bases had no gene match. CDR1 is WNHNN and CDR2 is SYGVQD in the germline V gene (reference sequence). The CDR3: CASSEGTGLGDTEAFF. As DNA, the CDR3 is TGCGCCAGCAGTGAGGGGACAGGGTTGGGGGACACTGAAGCTTTCTTT.

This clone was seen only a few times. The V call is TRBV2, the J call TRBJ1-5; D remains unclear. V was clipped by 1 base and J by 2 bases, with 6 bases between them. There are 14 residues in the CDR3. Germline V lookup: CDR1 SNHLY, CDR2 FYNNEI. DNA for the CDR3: TGTGCCAGCAGTGAAGATTCTGGCAATCAGCCCCAGCATTTT. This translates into CASSEDSGNQPQHF.

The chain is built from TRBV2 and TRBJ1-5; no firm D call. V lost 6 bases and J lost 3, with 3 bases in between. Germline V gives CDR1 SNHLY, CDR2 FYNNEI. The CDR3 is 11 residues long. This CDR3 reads CASSVNQPQHF. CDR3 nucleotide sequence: TGTGCCAGCAGCGTCAATCAGCCCCAGCATTTT.

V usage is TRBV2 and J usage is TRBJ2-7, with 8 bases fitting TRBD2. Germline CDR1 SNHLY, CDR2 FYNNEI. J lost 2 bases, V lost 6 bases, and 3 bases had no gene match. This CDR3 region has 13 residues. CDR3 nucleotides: TGTGCCAGCAGCACGACTAGCGCCTACGAGCAGTACTTC. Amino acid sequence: CASSTTSAYEQYF.